This T cell receptor (beta chain) came from a study of regulatory T cells in long-lasting Graves disease. This clonotype was counted many times. Its antigen remains unidentified. The time point denotes: newly diagnosed GD, antithyroid drugs for less than 3 months. TCR sequences were obtained from RNA taken from PBMCs. V shed 0 bases and J 4 bases; nucleotides not matched to a gene: 5. CDR1 is KGHSH, CDR2 LQKENI, per germline. This CDR3 is built from 15 residues. For TCR beta, libraries came from iRepertoire HTBI primers and Arm-PCR of CDR3 regions. MiXCR was run by TCRdb on the multiplex PCR reads, yielding one entry per CDR3 protein. The sample has 400,000 to 650,000 distinct CDR3 sequences, about 16% seen once. Broader study findings: Thyroid tissue was not studied; only peripheral blood was. Comparison showed that persistent patients shared more public clonotypes (over 2,500) than new patients (about 970). A limited number of samples was an acknowledged limitation.

This sample also belongs to another study, concerning T cells in Graves' hyperthyroidism and ophthalmopathy.

J is TRBJ1-2 and V is TRBV18, with TRBD1 matching 7 bases. Material: peripheral blood mononuclear cells (PBMCs), obtained at new diagnosis, from a patient treated with antithyroid drugs. The source is a woman aged 35-65 years with Graves disease. CDR3 bases: TGTGCCAGCTCACCACCTCTAGACAGGGTCTATGGCTACACCTTC. Encoded protein: CASSPPLDRVYGYTF. Supplemented by reference TRBV18 and TRBJ1-2, the full variable domain reads NAGVMQNPRHLVRRRGQEARLRCSPMKGHSHVYWYRQLPEEGLKFMVYLQKENIIDESGMPKERFSAEFPKEGPSILRIQQVVRGDSAAYFCASSPPLDRVYGYTFGSGTRLTVV.